What follows describes a single T cell receptor beta chain. The specificity of this receptor is unknown. One base away there is no much larger clone; base qualities are not given. The TCR beta CDR3 regions were amplified from the RNA transcripts. The TCR CDR3 was subjected to a first round of RT-PCR using the HTBI primer set and the Qiagen OneStep RT-PCR kit. Libraries were constructed in a second round of multiplex PCR, after which size selection and purification were performed. Libraries were sequenced paired-end with 100 bp reads on an Illumina HiSeq2000. The paper's processing steps were these. SOAPnuke was used to process the raw data, throwing out any read that contained adapters or uncalled bases, had a mean Phred below 15, or lacked an exact constant-primer or identifier match. COPE v1.2.5 was used to merge the high-quality paired reads, and each unique nucleotide sequence was defined as a clonotype. MiTCR v1.1 was used to align clonotypes to the IMGT TRBV, TRBD and TRBJ reference segments. Only V-J combinations with frequency above 0.0001, covering approximately 99% of repertoires, were analysed. A TCS score was defined as the ratio between F50 (clonal expansion) and ExV (chaos), using BLOSUM62-based TCRdist between CDR3 peptides within each V-J. Welch's t-statistics and random forest reduced 500 to 650 V-J features to roughly 13, which were used in a naive Bayes classifier (R e1071). Starting from the raw public reads, TCRdb applied fastp trimming at Q25, assembled clones with MiXCR and retained in-frame beta chains. Entries that share a CDR3 protein sequence are merged under the most common genes and DNA. The V and J calls and clone size are TCRdb's, not the authors'. This sample lists more than 500,000 distinct CDR3 sequences; under 20% were detected once. The biggest ten clones account for 3% to 4% of the sample.

Graves' hyperthyroidism was defined as stable when no progression to ophthalmopathy occurred over 18 months of follow-up. Hyperthyroidism patients were newly diagnosed, had a disease duration of under 2 months, and were aged 18 to 65 years. Patients with uncontrolled infections, other autoimmune diseases, pregnancy or lactation were excluded. Diagnoses were based on clinical symptoms, serum thyroxine and TRAb, thyroid ultrasound and orbital computed tomography. PBMCs were isolated from 8 to 10 ml of fresh peripheral blood by Ficoll-Paque density gradient centrifugation. Total RNA was extracted with Trizol reagent, and quality was checked on an Agilent 2100 Bioanalyzer. These data come from a study of T cells in Graves' hyperthyroidism and ophthalmopathy (dated by TCRdb to between 2019 and 2020). Turning to the overall study: Peripheral blood samples were taken at the time of initial diagnosis, prior to any treatment. After blood sampling, hyperthyroidism patients were treated with methimazole at a starting dose of 30 mg daily, and ophthalmopathy patients were treated with high-dose intravenous methylprednisolone. To identify distinguishing TCR V-J signatures, a discovery cohort of about 100 patients was used, comprising under 45 with Graves' ophthalmopathy and 55 to 65 with stable Graves' hyperthyroidism. The study also compared thyroid tissue and blood T-cell repertoires from several Graves' hyperthyroidism patients. For training and testing, the 110 or so patients in the discovery cohort were randomly divided in a 7:3 ratio. The paper describes TCR Vbeta CDR3 sequencing of 140 or so peripheral blood samples, made up of about 41 ophthalmopathy patients, around 78 hyperthyroidism patients and some 17 progressor patients. Whether ophthalmopathy could be predicted prospectively was tested in an independent validation cohort made up of under 20 hyperthyroidism patients plus 17 patients who later progressed to ophthalmopathy.

What the authors observed across the whole study: A model built on a 13 V-J signature distinguished ophthalmopathy from stable hyperthyroidism, reaching approximately 89% sensitivity and around 81% specificity in cross-validation and 80%/75% in testing. No statistical method was used to set the sample size in advance, and investigators knew the group allocation. In validation, the model predicted progression to ophthalmopathy a median of roughly 6.5 months before onset, with over 60% sensitivity and 72.22% specificity. Most expanded thyroid clonotypes (frequency above 0.001) were also found in blood, which suggests that blood repertoires may mirror thyroid immune responses.

This receptor was obtained from a woman aged 30 to 39 with Graves' hyperthyroidism. The sample comprised blood.

The CDR3 region has the sequence CASSFGQSETQYF. Read as DNA, the sequence is TGCGCCAGCAGCTTTGGCCAGTCGGAGACCCAGTACTTC. Rearrangement joined TRBV5-1 to TRBJ2-5; no D gene is confidently identified. Including the terminal cysteine and phenylalanine, the CDR3 comprises 13 residues. Only the CDR3 portion is preserved as DNA: 39 bases, with reading frame beginning at the first base. V lost 2 bases and J lost 5 bases; the stretch between them is 10 bases long. CDR1 SGHRS and CDR2 YFSETQ were looked up in the germline V gene.